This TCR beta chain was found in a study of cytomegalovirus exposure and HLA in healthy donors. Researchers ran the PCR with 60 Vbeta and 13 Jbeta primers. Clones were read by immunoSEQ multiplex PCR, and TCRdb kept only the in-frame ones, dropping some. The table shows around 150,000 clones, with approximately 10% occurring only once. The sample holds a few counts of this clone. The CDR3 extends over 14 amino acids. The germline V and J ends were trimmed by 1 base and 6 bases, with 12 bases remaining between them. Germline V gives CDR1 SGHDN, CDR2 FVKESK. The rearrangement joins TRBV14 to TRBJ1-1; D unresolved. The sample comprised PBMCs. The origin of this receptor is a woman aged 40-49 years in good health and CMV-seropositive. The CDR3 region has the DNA TGTGCCAGCAGCCAAGCTAGGACTGGGGCTGAAGCTTTCTTT. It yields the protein CASSQARTGAEAFF.